The 8 T cell receptor beta chains below were found in one sample sequenced in a study of T cell repertoires in cytomegalovirus infection. One entry per CDR3 protein results from TCRdb running MiXCR on the reads. Of a few hundred thousand distinct CDR3 sequences listed, about an eighth are singletons. Source material: PBMCs. These receptors were taken from a human donor in good health (CMV status not recorded). Some clones in this sample may be carry-over from other donors' samples.

This clonotype came up many times. This chain connects TRBV7-2 to TRBJ2-1, with TRBD2 identical over 7 bases. V lost 2 bases, J lost 8 bases, and 9 bases stayed unmatched. The CDR3 consists of 15 residues. Per the germline V gene, CDR1 is SGHTA and CDR2 is FQGNSA. CDR3 nucleotides: TGTGCCAGCAGCTTAAGACTAGCCGCCACCGATGAGCAGTTCTTC. Translated, it gives CASSLRLAATDEQFF.

V gene TRBV5-5 combines with J gene TRBJ2-5; D is perhaps TRBD2 (5 bases). Deletions cut 4 bases from V and 3 bases from J, with 10 bases between. Germline CDR1 reads SGHKS; CDR2 reads YYEKEE (reference sequence). The CDR3 has 13 amino acids. The CDR3 spells CASSTLGEETQYF. CDR3 nucleotides: TGTGCCAGCAGCACTCTGGGAGAAGAGACCCAGTACTTC. Full variable domain (outside the CDR3, taken from reference TRBV5-5 and TRBJ2-5): DAGVTQSPTHLIKTRGQQVTLRCSPISGHKSVSWYQQVLGQGPQFIFQYYEKEERGRGNFPDRFSARQFPNYSSELNVNALLLGDSALYLCASSTLGEETQYFGPGTRLLVL.

This clonotype was seen only a few times. V and J are TRBV10-1 and TRBJ2-2; D not resolved. Trimming removed 6 bases from V and 0 bases from J, with 11 bases in between. Germline CDR1 and CDR2: WNHNN and SYGVQD (reference sequence). CDR3 length: 15 residues. The CDR3 region is CASSAGSANTGELFF. The CDR3 DNA is TGCGCCAGCAGCGCCGGGTCCGCGAACACCGGGGAGCTGTTTTTT.

The chain has TRBV6-2 or TRBV6-3 and TRBJ2-2; possible D gene TRBD2, 6 bases. Trimming took 6 bases from V and 3 from J, leaving 11 bases between them. There are 14 residues in the CDR3. Per the germline V gene, CDR1 is MNHEY and CDR2 is SVGEGT. The CDR3 here is CASRDSGYTGELFF. The CDR3, as DNA: TGTGCCAGCAGGGATAGCGGCTACACCGGGGAGCTGTTTTTT.

This clonotype was observed at least ten times. The rearrangement links TRBV7-2 to TRBJ1-5, with D tentatively TRBD1 (5 bases). Trimming removed 5 bases from V and 1 base from J, with 12 bases in between. The CDR3 is 15 residues long. CDR1 SGHTA and CDR2 FQGNSA come from the germline V gene. The CDR3 is CASSLRRGSNQPQHF. The CDR3 coding sequence is TGTGCCAGCAGCCTACGTCGGGGGAGCAATCAGCCCCAGCATTTT.

This chain links TRBV3-1 with TRBJ1-4, with no clear D. The CDR3 covers 14 residues. Germline V gene sequence: CDR1 LGHDT, CDR2 YNNKEL (reference sequence). V lost 2 bases, J lost 8 bases, and 12 bases lay in between. The CDR3, as DNA: TGTGCCAGCAGCCAAAACTCGGGTCTCGAAAAACTGTTTTTT. Its protein product is CASSQNSGLEKLFF.

This clonotype came up a few times. The chain joins TRBV14 to TRBJ2-3; tentatively, D is TRBD1 (6 bases). Germline lookup yields CDR1 SGHDN and CDR2 FVKESK. The CDR3 is made up of 16 amino acids. The V and J ends lost 4 bases and 0 bases respectively, with 14 bases between them. CDR3 amino acids: CASSLGEGESTDTQYF. The CDR3 nucleotides read TGTGCCAGCAGCCTTGGAGAGGGGGAAAGCACAGATACGCAGTATTTT.

This chain links TRBV2 with TRBJ1-2; 9 bases are shared with TRBD1. In germline, CDR1 is SNHLY, CDR2 FYNNEI. The CDR3 contains 14 residues. Trimming removed 7 bases from V and 6 bases from J; junction bases left unmatched: 9. Here the CDR3 DNA reads TGTGCCAGCACTTCCGGGACAGGGTTCCATGGCTACACCTTC. Translating it yields CASTSGTGFHGYTF.